This T cell receptor (beta chain) originates from a study of control samples from healthy donors and cancer patients. Profiling relied on immunoSEQ multiplex PCR, and the TCRdb table lists in-frame clones only, not all of them. The repertoire holds roughly 64,000 clones, with about nine tenths as singletons. This clone was recorded only once. Germline V gene lookup returns CDR1 SGHVS and CDR2 FQNEAQ. With V trimmed by 3 bases and J by 6 bases, 5 bases remained unmatched. The CDR3 loop spans 14 amino acids. V is TRBV7-8 and J is TRBJ2-1; 7 positions match TRBD2. Sequenced sample: PBMCs. The TCR originated in a woman in her forties or fifties with colorectal cancer. CDR3 DNA sequence: TGTGCCAGCAGCTTGGCTAGCGGTACCAATGAGCAGTTCTTC. This codes for CASSLASGTNEQFF.